These 17 T cell receptor beta chains were all obtained from the same sample, sequenced in a study of blood T cell repertoires in COVID-19. The protocol was immunoSEQ multiplex PCR, while the TCRdb copy is restricted to in-frame clones and leaves out a portion. This sample has roughly 200,000 clones, with about nine tenths found just once. The material sequenced was peripheral blood. The receptors shown here come from a man younger than 35 with active or convalescent COVID-19.

The rearrangement joins TRBV27 to TRBJ2-7; possibly TRBD2 for D (5 bases). In germline, CDR1 is MNHEY, CDR2 SMNVEV (reference sequence). The V end lost 6 bases, the J end lost 0 bases, and 12 bases lay between the germline ends. The CDR3 consists of 14 residues. The CDR3 DNA reads as TGTGCCAGCAGGCCTCGGAGGAGCTCCTACGAGCAGTACTTC. It specifies CASRPRRSSYEQYF.

The chain recombines TRBV29-1 with TRBJ1-1; 7 bases agree with TRBD1. The CDR3 covers 13 residues. From germline, CDR1 is SQVTM and CDR2 ANQGSEA. V lost 4 bases to trimming and J lost 1 base; unmatched junction nucleotides: 3. CDR3 DNA sequence: TGCAGCGTTGCAGGGGGTTCGAACACTGAAGCTTTCTTT. Translation gives CSVAGGSNTEAFF.

This rearrangement joins TRBV6-2 or TRBV6-3 to TRBJ2-7, with 11 nucleotides matching TRBD2. CDR3 length: 15 residues. Germline trimming cut 5 bases from V and 3 bases from J; bases unmatched to any gene: 6. Per germline, CDR1 MNHEY and CDR2 SVGEGT. The CDR3 coding sequence is TGTGCCAGCAGTGACAGACTAGCGGGACTCTACGAGCAGTACTTC. Protein sequence: CASSDRLAGLYEQYF.

There are a few counts of this clone. The rearrangement links TRBV10-1 to TRBJ1-3; no clear D gene. This CDR3 has 13 amino acids. Germline CDR1 is WNHNN and CDR2 is SYGVQD (reference sequence). Trimming stripped 6 bases from V and 0 bases from J, with 6 bases between. The CDR3 reads CASSRSSGNTIYF. The DNA for the CDR3 is TGCGCCAGCAGCCGGAGCTCTGGAAACACCATATATTTT.

This clone was picked up a small number of times. The CDR3 sequence: CSVEKTAYNEQFF. Here the CDR3 DNA reads TGCAGCGTTGAAAAAACAGCCTACAATGAGCAGTTCTTC. The chain carries TRBV29-1 and TRBJ2-1; the D is unclear. The germline V gene has CDR1 SQVTM and CDR2 ANQGSEA. The CDR3 is 13 amino acids. Trimming removed 2 bases from V and 2 bases from J, with 7 bases in between.

The V gene is TRBV18, the J gene TRBJ2-3, with 10 bases fitting TRBD1. Unmatched junction bases numbered 5, after V lost 3 bases and J lost 5 bases. CDR1 KGHSH and CDR2 LQKENI come from the germline V gene. The CDR3 length is 15 residues. DNA for the CDR3: TGTGCCAGCTCACCCCGGGACAGGGGACAAGATACGCAGTATTTT. It codes for CASSPRDRGQDTQYF.

The chain carries TRBV5-1 and TRBJ1-1; D gene uncertain. The CDR3 extends over 12 amino acids. Trimming removed 2 bases from V and 8 bases from J, with 10 bases in between. The V gene's germline CDR1 is SGHRS and CDR2 YFSETQ. DNA for the CDR3: TGCGCCAGCAGCTTTTCCGGGAAGGAAGCTTTCTTT. Protein: CASSFSGKEAFF.

This clone has just one count. The chain links TRBV3-1 (or the pseudogene TRBV3-2) to TRBJ2-7, with a weak D call TRBD1 (6 bases). Germline CDR1 is LGHDT and CDR2 is YNNKEL (reference sequence). V lost 4 bases, J lost 0 bases, and 13 bases lay in between. The CDR3 is 15 amino acids. The CDR3 DNA reads as TGTGCCAGCAGCCCGGTCAGGGGATCCTCCTACGAGCAGTACTTC. Translation: CASSPVRGSSYEQYF.

The V and J genes are TRBV7-2 and TRBJ1-3; perhaps TRBD1 as D (6 bases). Germline CDR1 SGHTA, CDR2 FQGNSA. Trimming left V 4 bases short and J 0 bases short, with 16 bases between. The CDR3 extends over 17 amino acids. CDR3 nucleotides: TGTGCCAGCAGCTCTCCCGTAGGACAGTACTCTGGAAACACCATATATTTT. Its translation is CASSSPVGQYSGNTIYF. Complete variable domain (other parts from reference TRBV7-2 and TRBJ1-3): GAGVSQSPSNKVTEKGKDVELRCDPISGHTALYWYRQSLGQGLEFLIYFQGNSAPDKSGLPSDRFSAERTGGSVSTLTIQRTQQEDSAVYLCASSSPVGQYSGNTIYFGEGSWLTVV.

The rearrangement uses TRBV5-1 and TRBJ1-2; D is undetermined. V shed 3 bases and J shed 5 bases, with 5 bases lying between them. The CDR3 extends over 11 amino acids. CDR1 is SGHRS and CDR2 is YFSETQ in the germline V gene. The CDR3 here is CASSSAYGYTF. CDR3 in DNA: TGCGCCAGCAGCTCTGCGTATGGCTACACCTTC.

V is TRBV29-1 and J is TRBJ2-1; TRBD1 matches at 8 bases. The CDR3 has 16 residues. The trim removed 8 bases at V and 0 bases at J, leaving 12 bases unmatched. CDR1 is SQVTM, CDR2 ANQGSEA, per germline. CDR3 DNA sequence: TGCAGCTATGTTGGGGGACAGGAAGTCTCCTACAATGAGCAGTTCTTC. This codes for CSYVGGQEVSYNEQFF.

This clone was counted a few times. The genes are TRBV5-4 and TRBJ2-6, with TRBD1 matching 7 bases. The ends lost 5 bases at V and 0 bases at J; junction bases unmatched: 8. The CDR3 is 17 residues long. Germline CDR1 SGHNT, CDR2 YYREEE (reference sequence). The CDR3 spells CASSLGTANSGANVLTF. In DNA, the CDR3 is TGTGCCAGCAGTCTGGGGACAGCGAACTCTGGGGCCAACGTCCTGACTTTC.

CDR3 loop: CASSFGRGGEETQYF. The CDR3 region has the DNA TGCGCCAGCAGCTTCGGTAGGGGAGGCGAAGAGACCCAGTACTTC. The rearrangement links TRBV5-1 to TRBJ2-5; possible D gene TRBD2, 6 bases. The germline V and J ends were trimmed by 2 bases and 3 bases, with 14 bases remaining between them. Germline CDR1 is SGHRS and CDR2 is YFSETQ. The CDR3 is 15 residues long.

The chain has TRBV29-1 and TRBJ2-2, with a possible D match to TRBD2 (6 bases). Germline V lookup: CDR1 SQVTM, CDR2 ANQGSEA. Trimming pared 6 bases from V and 7 bases from J, leaving 18 bases between. This CDR3 has 14 amino acids. The CDR3: CSVRAAGTYGELFF. CDR3 bases: TGCAGCGTACGGGCCGCGGGAACCTACGGGGAGCTGTTTTTT.

The J gene is TRBJ1-5, the V gene TRBV12-3 or TRBV12-4; D call uncertain. CDR3 length: 12 residues. Between the trimmed V and J ends, which lost 8 bases and 2 bases, there was a span of 7 bases. CDR3 residues: CASARGNQPQHF. CDR3 nucleotides: TGTGCCAGCGCCCGGGGCAATCAGCCCCAGCATTTT.

The rearrangement joins TRBV27 to TRBJ2-7; D ambiguous. The V end was cut by 4 bases, the J end by 2 bases, with 12 bases between. The CDR3 consists of 14 residues. In germline, CDR1 is MNHEY, CDR2 SMNVEV (reference sequence). In DNA, the CDR3 is TGTGCCAGCAGTTCTCGGGTACTCCCCTACGAGCAGTACTTC. Its translation is CASSSRVLPYEQYF.

This clone was picked up one time. The CDR3 protein is CASSLSPVLYEQYF. The CDR3 bases are TGTGCCAGCAGCCTTTCACCGGTTTTGTACGAGCAGTACTTC. This chain connects TRBV3-1 (or the pseudogene TRBV3-2) to TRBJ2-7; no clear D gene. Germline CDR1 and CDR2: LGHDT and YNNKEL (reference sequence). V lost 4 bases and J 4 bases, leaving 14 bases between the germline ends. There are 14 residues in the CDR3.